The source of this T cell receptor (beta chain) is a study of CD8 T cells in Susac syndrome. The authors reverse transcribed roughly 0.5 to 1 ug RNA with random hexamers. TCRdb re-derived calls from the immunoSEQ multiplex PCR reads in MiXCR, one entry per CDR3 protein. Of under 550,000 distinct CDR3 sequences detected, roughly 85% appear once; the ten largest clones hold about 0.12%. The receptor was isolated from a human donor with multiple sclerosis. The sample comprised CD8+ T cells from PBMCs.

The CDR3 nucleotides are TGTGCCAGCAGCCGACTACCGGACAGGCCTGATGGCTACACCTTC. Its translation is CASSRLPDRPDGYTF. The gene calls are TRBV6-5 and TRBJ1-2; 7 bases fit TRBD1. CDR3 size: 15 residues. The germline V gene encodes CDR1 MNHEY and CDR2 SVGAGI. The ends lost 6 bases at V and 6 bases at J; junction bases unmatched: 13.